The clone carrying this T cell receptor beta chain occurred once. The sample is drawn from a study of blood T cell repertoires in COVID-19. Study summary: The United States, Italy and Spain supplied acute and convalescent COVID-19 samples. Sources were T cells, B-cell-depleted T cells, or PBMCs; the material itself was cDNA or gDNA.

This CDR3 region has 16 residues. J was trimmed by 5 bases and V by 0 bases; bases with no gene match: 4. The germline gives CDR1 SGHRS, CDR2 YFSETQ. As originally analysed: Amplification of reference gene primers provided the estimated nucleated cell counts. The data were produced by immunoSEQ multiplex PCR, yet TCRdb's version contains in-frame clones alone and is incomplete. V and J calls and clone size are as listed in that table; D and trimming were resolved from the DNA. This repertoire shows under 65,000 clones, less than 90% found once; its top ten account for 1% to 1.5%. The receptor comes from a man in his sixties with acute or convalescent COVID-19. Sequenced input: peripheral blood. The chain joins TRBV5-1 to TRBJ2-1, with TRBD2 identical over 11 bases. In DNA form, the CDR3 reads TGCGCCAGCAGCTTGGCCTCACTAGCGGGGGACAATGAGCAGTTCTTC. Protein: CASSLASLAGDNEQFF.